These 6 T cell receptor beta chains originate from one sample sequenced in a study of CD8 T cells in Susac syndrome. The RNA input was about 0.5 to 1 ug, and it was reverse transcribed with random hexamers. In TCRdb, the immunoSEQ multiplex PCR reads were re-called with MiXCR into one record per CDR3 protein. The sample lists approximately 150,000 distinct CDR3 sequences, approximately 93% occurring once. Sequencing was carried out using CD4+ T cells from PBMCs. Receptor source: a human donor with multiple sclerosis.

The rearrangement joins TRBV7-8 to TRBJ2-2; D remains ambiguous. The CDR3 has 14 amino acids. Germline V gene sequence: CDR1 SGHVS, CDR2 FQNEAQ. The germline V and J ends were trimmed by 5 bases and 7 bases, with 14 bases remaining between them. CDR3 protein: CASSASSDIGELFF. The CDR3 nucleotides are TGTGCCAGCAGCGCTAGTTCCGACATCGGGGAGCTGTTTTTT. The full variable domain, its missing parts supplied by reference TRBV7-8 and TRBJ2-2, is GAGVSQSPRYKVAKRGQDVALRCDPISGHVSLFWYQQALGQGPEFLTYFQNEAQLDKSGLPSDRFFAERPEGSVSTLKIQRTQQEDSAVYLCASSASSDIGELFFGEGSRLTVL.

The chain joins TRBV5-1 to TRBJ1-6; D is unclear. Germline lookup yields CDR1 SGHRS and CDR2 YFSETQ. The germline V and J ends were trimmed by 0 bases and 9 bases, with 10 bases remaining between them. The CDR3 spans 14 residues. For the CDR3, the DNA is TGCGCCAGCAGCTTGGGGCAGATATTTTCACCCCTCCACTTT. This translates into CASSLGQIFSPLHF.

The CDR3: CASSLQKNTEAFF. CDR3 sequence (DNA): TGTGCCAGCAGCCTACAGAAGAACACTGAAGCTTTCTTT. This rearrangement joins TRBV9 to TRBJ1-1, with D unresolved. Germline CDR1 is SGDLS and CDR2 is YYNGEE. The CDR3 has 13 amino acids. The V end lost 4 bases, the J end lost 1 base, and 8 bases lay between the germline ends.

The rearrangement links TRBV10-2 to TRBJ1-1; D remains unclear. The CDR3 extends over 14 amino acids. Germline V gene lookup returns CDR1 WSHSY and CDR2 SAAADI. V lost 3 bases and J 6 bases, leaving 14 bases between the germline ends. DNA for the CDR3: TGCGCCAGCAGTGAAGGAATGAGTTATGCTGAAGCTTTCTTT. Translated: CASSEGMSYAEAFF.

The table lists this clonotype with a few counts. This chain connects TRBV3-1 to TRBJ2-7; the D gene is possibly TRBD2 (5 bases). Deletions cut 3 bases from V and 4 bases from J, with 7 bases between. Germline V lookup: CDR1 LGHDT, CDR2 YNNKEL (reference sequence). The CDR3 consists of 12 residues. This chain's CDR3 is CASSQRAYEQYF. CDR3 DNA: TGTGCCAGCAGCCAGCGGGCTTACGAGCAGTACTTC.

The chain carries TRBV27 and TRBJ2-5, with D perhaps assigned TRBD1 or TRBD2 (5 bases each). Trimming took off 2 bases at V and 7 bases at J, with 14 bases between the two ends. CDR3 length equals 14 residues. Germline CDR1 reads MNHEY; CDR2 reads SMNVEV (reference sequence). The CDR3 reads CASSLRGREVTQYF. CDR3 bases: TGTGCCAGCAGTTTACGGGGCAGGGAAGTGACCCAGTACTTC.